A selection of T cell receptor beta chains follows, all from one sample in a study of monozygotic twins with inflammatory bowel disease. TCRdb re-called the 5' RACE reads and shows each CDR3 protein once, DNA omitted. The listing contains around 450,000 distinct CDR3 sequences. Sequencing was performed on blood. These receptors originate from a human donor with ulcerative colitis or Crohn's disease, or a healthy co-twin of an affected twin (not recorded which). Both conserved end residues are part of each CDR3.

J gene,V gene,CDR3 protein
TRBJ2-3,TRBV20-1,CSASLLAGLDTQYF
TRBJ2-5,TRBV5-5,CASSRQSEAQYF
TRBJ1-2,TRBV12-3/TRBV12-4,CASSLVRGASYGYTF
TRBJ2-3,TRBV5-1,CASSQLPFPQDTQYF
TRBJ1-4,TRBV7-6,CASSLTEGSWEEKLFF
TRBJ2-1,TRBV6-1,CASGLWANEQFF
TRBJ1-4,TRBV5-1,CASSVNRGNEKLFF
TRBJ2-1,TRBV6-2/TRBV6-3,CASSYSRGSSAFSSYNEQFF
TRBJ1-5,TRBV12-3/TRBV12-4,CASSLFRDRNQPQHF
TRBJ1-2,TRBV6-5,CASSWDGANYGYTF
TRBJ2-2,TRBV19,CASSISGTGELFF
TRBJ2-1,TRBV12-3/TRBV12-4,CASSLIWGLGTYNEQFF
TRBJ2-1,TRBV7-2,CASSASSGRFYNEQFF
TRBJ2-5,TRBV6-5,CATGTAGEETQYF
TRBJ2-1,TRBV28,CASSFPQYNEQFF
TRBJ2-5,TRBV3-1,CASSQLAGIQETQYF